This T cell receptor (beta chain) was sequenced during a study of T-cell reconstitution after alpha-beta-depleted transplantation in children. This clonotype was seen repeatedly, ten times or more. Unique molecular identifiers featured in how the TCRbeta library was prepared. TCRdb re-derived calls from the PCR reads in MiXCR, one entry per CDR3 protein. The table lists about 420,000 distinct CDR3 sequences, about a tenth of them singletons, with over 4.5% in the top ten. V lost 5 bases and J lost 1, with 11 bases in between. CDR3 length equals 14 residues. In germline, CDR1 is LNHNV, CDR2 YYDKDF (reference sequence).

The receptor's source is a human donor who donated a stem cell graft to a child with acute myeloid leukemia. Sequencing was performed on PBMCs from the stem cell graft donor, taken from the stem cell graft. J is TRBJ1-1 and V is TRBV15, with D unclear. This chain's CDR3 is CATSLRSANTEAFF. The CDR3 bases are TGTGCCACCAGCCTCCGATCGGCGAACACTGAAGCTTTCTTT.